A single sample gave rise to the 14 T cell receptor beta chains below, sequenced in a study of T-cell memory formation after mild COVID-19. TCRdb reanalysed the 5' RACE reads using MiXCR and keeps one entry per CDR3 protein. The data contain some 280,000 distinct CDR3 sequences, around 16% of them singletons. The sample comprised PBMCs or a T cell subset sorted from them (not recorded which). These TCRs come from a man in his late teens or twenties who had mild COVID-19 (a few samples of this study predate the infection). Cell type and time point are not known.

The V gene is TRBV5-1, the J gene TRBJ2-2; 8 bases fit TRBD1. With V trimmed by 2 bases and J by 0 bases, 9 bases remained unmatched. Germline loops: CDR1 SGHRS, CDR2 YFSETQ. The CDR3 has 18 residues. The CDR3: CASSFPGGRAANTGELFF. The CDR3, as DNA: TGCGCCAGCAGCTTCCCAGGGGGCCGCGCCGCGAACACCGGGGAGCTGTTTTTT.

V and J are TRBV5-1 and TRBJ2-7, with D perhaps TRBD1 or TRBD2 (6 bases each). The V gene's germline CDR1 is SGHRS and CDR2 YFSETQ. V was clipped by 4 bases and J by 2 bases, with 19 bases between them. The CDR3 length is 16 residues. The CDR3 bases are TGCGCCAGCAGCCAGGGGACGGACTACTGGCCCTACGAGCAGTACGTC. This translates into CASSQGTDYWPYEQYV.

The rearrangement links TRBV6-5 to TRBJ1-5; no clear D. The CDR3 covers 15 residues. The germline CDR1 and CDR2 sequences are MNHEY and SVGAGI. Trimming took 0 bases from V and 0 from J, leaving 6 bases between them. The CDR3 here is CASSYSHYSNQPQHF. CDR3 nucleotides: TGTGCCAGCAGTTACTCGCACTATAGCAATCAGCCCCAGCATTTT.

This clonotype was observed a handful of times. The chain employs TRBV2 and TRBJ1-1, with D perhaps matching TRBD1 (6 bases). This CDR3 region has 15 residues. Germline values: CDR1 SNHLY, CDR2 FYNNEI. Trimming removed 4 bases from V and 1 base from J, with 13 bases in between. The CDR3 protein is CASSGGVRGNTEAFF. The DNA for the CDR3 is TGTGCCAGCAGTGGCGGGGTCAGGGGGAACACTGAAGCTTTCTTT.

This clonotype appeared a few times. The chain employs TRBV7-6 and TRBJ1-4, with 7 bases identical to TRBD1. The V gene end was trimmed by 5 bases and the J gene end by 5 bases; junction bases not matched to a gene: 5. From germline, CDR1 is SGHVS and CDR2 FNYEAQ. The CDR3 covers 14 residues. This CDR3 reads CASSRDSRNEKLFF. For the CDR3, the DNA is TGTGCCAGCAGCAGGGACAGCCGGAATGAAAAACTGTTTTTT.

This clonotype came up a few times. The chain has TRBV6-5 and TRBJ1-1; possible D gene TRBD1, 5 bases. Germline CDR1 MNHEY, CDR2 SVGAGI. With 2 bases removed from V and 6 bases from J, the gap between germline ends came to 13 bases. The CDR3 is 14 residues long. The CDR3 DNA reads as TGTGCCAGCAGTTACCGGGGGGGAGTCTCTGAAGCTTTCTTT. It codes for CASSYRGGVSEAFF.

This clonotype has only a few counts. The chain carries TRBV7-2 and TRBJ1-1, with 7 bases that match TRBD1. Germline trimming cut 5 bases from V and 0 bases from J; bases unmatched to any gene: 6. Germline V gives CDR1 SGHTA, CDR2 FQGNSA. There are 15 residues in the CDR3. DNA for the CDR3: TGTGCCAGCAGCCCCAGTCAGGGGGTGAACACTGAAGCTTTCTTT. Translated, it gives CASSPSQGVNTEAFF.

V is TRBV12-5 and J is TRBJ1-1, with a weak D call TRBD1 (5 bases). CDR1 is LGHNT, CDR2 FRNRAP, per germline. V was shortened by 9 bases and J by 5 bases, with 19 bases between the two germline ends. The CDR3 covers 14 residues. CDR3 in DNA: TGTGCTAGCCGCCAGGGCGAGCGGAGGACTGAAGCTTTCTTT. This encodes CASRQGERRTEAFF.

This clonotype was seen a few times. This chain connects TRBV4-2 to TRBJ1-1; 11 positions agree with TRBD1. The ends lost 0 bases at V and 5 bases at J; junction bases unmatched: 5. This CDR3 is 16 amino acids long. The germline V gene encodes CDR1 LGHNA and CDR2 YNFKEQ. Here the CDR3 reads CASSQDGQGALTEAFF. The DNA for the CDR3 is TGTGCCAGCAGCCAAGACGGACAGGGGGCCCTGACTGAAGCTTTCTTT.

This chain joins TRBV6-5 and TRBJ2-7; TRBD1 agrees at 8 bases. The V gene's germline CDR1 is MNHEY and CDR2 SVGAGI. The ends lost 0 bases at V and 4 bases at J; junction bases unmatched: 5. The CDR3 contains 15 residues. CDR3 in DNA: TGTGCCAGCAGTTACTCGCACAGGGGGGTTTACGAGCAGTACTTC. Its protein product is CASSYSHRGVYEQYF.

This clonotype appeared a few times. The chain combines TRBV7-3 with TRBJ1-1, with no clear D. V lost 2 bases to trimming and J lost 5 bases, with 9 bases between them. This CDR3 has 13 amino acids. Germline assignment: CDR1 SGHTA and CDR2 FQGTGA. The CDR3 coding sequence is TGTGCCAGCAGCTTATTGGGAGCAACTGAAGCTTTCTTT. Translating gives CASSLLGATEAFF.

The chain uses TRBV20-1 and TRBJ2-3; D may correspond to TRBD1 or TRBD2 (5 bases each). The CDR3 extends over 14 amino acids. V shed 0 bases and J shed 1 base, with 8 bases lying between them. Germline-derived CDR1 and CDR2 are DFQATT and SNEGSKA (reference sequence). The CDR3 coding sequence is TGCAGTGCTAGAGATGGGGGACGCACAGATACGCAGTATTTT. Translation gives CSARDGGRTDTQYF.

This clonotype occurred a few times. The chain uses TRBV20-1 and TRBJ2-5; 7 nucleotides match TRBD2. Germline lookup yields CDR1 DFQATT and CDR2 SNEGSKA (reference sequence). V shed 2 bases, J shed 5 bases, and the junction held 8 bases outside the gene matches. The CDR3 has 14 residues. The CDR3 loop reads CSARKERGRETQYF. CDR3 bases: TGCAGTGCTAGAAAGGAGCGGGGCCGGGAGACCCAGTACTTC.

This clonotype turned up a few times. This sequence joins TRBV7-2 and TRBJ2-1; 9 nucleotides match TRBD2. The germline V gene has CDR1 SGHTA and CDR2 FQGNSA. J gave up 11 bases and V 5 bases, and 10 bases lay outside the gene matches. The CDR3 sequence is 14 residues long. The CDR3 loop reads CASSPLAGTSKQFF. CDR3 sequence (DNA): TGTGCCAGCAGCCCTCTCGCCGGGACTAGCAAGCAGTTCTTC.